This T cell receptor beta chain derives from a study of patients and donors after allogeneic stem cell transplantation. In TCRdb, the RT-PCR reads were re-called with MiXCR into one record per CDR3 protein. The sample has 800,000 to 1,000,000 distinct CDR3 sequences; about a sixth are singletons. The CDR3 covers 16 residues. The ends lost 3 bases at V and 0 bases at J; junction bases unmatched: 7. Germline CDR1 and CDR2: SGHRS and YFSETQ. Specimen: blood, either unsorted or a sorted T cell fraction (not recorded which). The sequence derives from a human donor who was either an allogeneic HSCT recipient or a stem cell or donor lymphocyte infusion donor (not recorded which). It is not recorded whose cells these are; they may come from a transplant donor. The chain joins TRBV5-1 to TRBJ2-3, with 7 positions matching TRBD1. The DNA for the CDR3 is TGCGCCAGCAGCTCGACAGGGCAGACTAGCACAGATACGCAGTATTTT. Amino acids: CASSSTGQTSTDTQYF.